Below, one TCR beta chain is given with its context. The antigen is unknown. There are 14 residues in the CDR3. From germline, CDR1 is MGHDK and CDR2 SYGVNS. The ends were cut back, 0 bases at V and 7 bases at J, with 12 bases in the middle. These data come from a study of PD-1 blockade in classical Hodgkin lymphoma. Study-wide results and limits: Newly diagnosed patients reportedly trailed healthy donors in baseline TCR diversity. The causes of the repertoire differences, possibly disease activity or prior therapy, remain undefined.

Sequenced by immunoSEQ multiplex PCR; TCRdb stores in-frame clones only, minus some. The table has about 100,000 clones, approximately 90% seen once. Every patient had relapsed following autologous stem cell transplantation, and cohorts differed in brentuximab vedotin exposure. The receptor's source is a human donor with classical Hodgkin lymphoma. The sequencing used peripheral blood mononuclear cells (PBMCs), collected before the second cycle of nivolumab. The chain carries TRBV25-1 and TRBJ1-1; perhaps TRBD1 as D (6 bases). CDR3 in amino acids: CASSEYTGQGEAFF. The DNA of the CDR3 is TGTGCCAGCAGTGAATACACAGGGCAGGGTGAAGCTTTCTTT.